The rows below give T cell receptor beta chains drawn from one sample of a study of T-cell memory formation after mild COVID-19. Using its own MiXCR run on the 5' RACE reads, TCRdb lists one record per CDR3 protein. The repertoire holds 300,000 to 400,000 distinct CDR3 sequences, with around 27% as singletons. What was sequenced was PBMCs or a T cell subset sorted from them (not recorded which). The receptors come from an adult woman who had mild COVID-19 (a few samples of this study predate the infection). Cell type and time point are not known. CDR3s include the opening cysteine and the closing phenylalanine or tryptophan. The D gene is left open where the match is weak. Clone size, where shown, is once, few, many, or a class for clones that have expanded.

>.|TRBD1|TRBV5-1|TRBJ2-1
TGCGCCAGCAGCTTGGCCAGGGGGACAGGGGTCTACAATGAGCAGTTCTTC
CASSLARGTGVYNEQFF
>.|.|TRBV27|TRBJ2-7
TGTGCCAGCAGTTCCCCGGCTAGCTCCTACGAGCAGTACTTC
CASSSPASSYEQYF
>.|.|TRBV18|TRBJ2-7
TGTGCCAGCTCACCTACCCGGGGGCGCGAGCAGTACTTC
CASSPTRGREQYF
>few|.|TRBV20-1|TRBJ2-1
TGCAGTGCTAGAGACTTAAGCGTGAGCTCCTACAATGAGCAGTTCTTC
CSARDLSVSSYNEQFF
>.|.|TRBV13|TRBJ2-1
TGTGCCAGCAGCTTAAGGGGTAGGGGAATAGGATCCTACAATGAGCAGTTCTTC
CASSLRGRGIGSYNEQFF
>few|TRBD2|TRBV3-1|TRBJ2-1
TGTGCCAGCAGCCGACAAGCGGGGGGCTTAAACAATGAGCAGTTCTTC
CASSRQAGGLNNEQFF
>.|TRBD1|TRBV5-1|TRBJ1-1
TGCGCCAGCAGCTGGGACAGGGGTTGGAACACTGAAGCTTTCTTT
CASSWDRGWNTEAFF
>.|TRBD1|TRBV5-1|TRBJ1-2
TGCGCCAGCGACTCGGGACAGGGGTATGGCTACACCTTC
CASDSGQGYGYTF
>few|TRBD1|TRBV5-1|TRBJ2-2
TGCGCCAGCAGCGTCATGGCCAGGGGGTTTAGCACCGGGGAGCTGTTTTTT
CASSVMARGFSTGELFF
>.|.|TRBV29-1|TRBJ2-7
TGCAGCGTTGAAGGCCACAGGGCCGAGCAGTACTTC
CSVEGHRAEQYF
>.|TRBD1|TRBV4-1|TRBJ1-2
TGCGCCAGCAGCATACAGGGGGGTGTCCACTATGGCTACACCTTC
CASSIQGGVHYGYTF
>few|TRBD2|TRBV11-2|TRBJ2-1
TGTGCCAGCAGCTACTTAGCGGGGAGGGGCCTAGGGAATGAGCAGTTCTTC
CASSYLAGRGLGNEQFF
>once|.|TRBV29-1|TRBJ2-3
TGCAGCGTCCGGATCCCTAGCACAGATACGCAGTATTTT
CSVRIPSTDTQYF
>few|TRBD2|TRBV7-9|TRBJ2-1
TGTGCCAGCACCCGGGGGGGGCTCACCTACAATGAGCAGTTCTTC
CASTRGGLTYNEQFF
>few|TRBD1|TRBV12-3/TRBV12-4|TRBJ2-1
TGTGCCAGCAGTTTAAGGACAGGGGGCGAAAATGAGCAGTTCTTC
CASSLRTGGENEQFF
>few|TRBD2|TRBV4-2|TRBJ2-3
TGTGCCAGCAGCGACGGGGGACTAGCGGACGCAGATACGCAGTATTTT
CASSDGGLADADTQYF
>few|TRBD1|TRBV7-2|TRBJ2-5
TGTGCCAGCAGCCTTTCCCGACAGGGGGGGAGGCAAGAGACCCAGTACTTC
CASSLSRQGGRQETQYF
>.|TRBD1|TRBV12-3/TRBV12-4|TRBJ1-1
TGTGCCAGCAGTTTCAACAAGGGGGCGAGCACTGAAGCTTTCTTT
CASSFNKGASTEAFF
>.|.|TRBV7-8|TRBJ2-3
TGTGCCAGCAGCTTAGGACCTGCAGGGCCTAGCACAGATACGCAGTATTTT
CASSLGPAGPSTDTQYF
>few|.|TRBV3-1|TRBJ1-2
TGTGCCAGCAGCCAAGACGGGAATGGCTACACCTTC
CASSQDGNGYTF
>few|.|TRBV25-1|TRBJ2-1
TGTGCGACCGGGACCATCAATGAGCAGTTCTTC
CATGTINEQFF
>.|.|TRBV4-2|TRBJ2-7
TGTGCCAGCAGCCAAGACACAGGGGGGGCCTACGAGCAGTACTTC
CASSQDTGGAYEQYF
>few|.|TRBV6-6|TRBJ1-2
TGTGCCAGCAGAGGTAGGGACAACTATGGCTACACCTTC
CASRGRDNYGYTF
>.|.|TRBV20-1|TRBJ2-7
TGCAGTGCTCACAGCGGGTCGACCTACGAGCAGTACTTC
CSAHSGSTYEQYF
>few|.|TRBV5-1|TRBJ2-7
TGCGCCAGCAGCTTGAGCTCAGGTCACTACGAGCAGTACTTC
CASSLSSGHYEQYF
>.|TRBD2|TRBV20-1|TRBJ2-1
TGCAGTGCTAGCACCCCTGGGACTAGCGGGAGGCATGAGCAGTTCTTC
CSASTPGTSGRHEQFF
>many|.|TRBV5-1|TRBJ2-3
TGCGCCAGCAGCAGGGGTGATACGCAGTATTTT
CASSRGDTQYF
>.|.|TRBV7-9|TRBJ2-7
TGTGCCAGCAGCTCGAGTGACAACTCCTACGAGCAGTACTTC
CASSSSDNSYEQYF
>few|TRBD1|TRBV6-6|TRBJ1-1
TGTGCCAGCAGTTCTCGGACAGGGGGGCTATACACTGAAGCTTTCTTT
CASSSRTGGLYTEAFF
>few|.|TRBV6-5|TRBJ1-1
TGTGCCAGCAGTTACCAGGGCCCCGTGAGGGAAGCTTTCTTT
CASSYQGPVREAFF
>.|.|TRBV28|TRBJ1-6
TGTGCCAGCGGGGTTACCCTCCACTTT
CASGVTLHF
>few|TRBD1|TRBV24-1|TRBJ2-2
TGTGCCACCAGTGAGCCCGGGACAGGGGGCACCGGGGAGCTGTTTTTT
CATSEPGTGGTGELFF
>.|TRBD1|TRBV30|TRBJ1-2
TGTGCCTGGAGTGTACTCGTCAGGGGGCGCGGTGGCTACACCTTC
CAWSVLVRGRGGYTF
>few|TRBD2|TRBV24-1|TRBJ2-2
TGTGCCACCAGTGATTTGTATACCGGCGGGGGAACCGGGGAGCTGTTTTTT
CATSDLYTGGGTGELFF
>few|.|TRBV7-8|TRBJ1-6
TGTGCCAGCAGCAAAGCCGTTTCACCCCTCCACTTT
CASSKAVSPLHF
>.|.|TRBV7-9|TRBJ2-3
TGTGCCAGCAGCCCTCCTGGGGCGCAGGGGAGGTTGCCGCAGTATTTT
CASSPPGAQGRLPQYF
>few|TRBD1|TRBV19|TRBJ1-2
TGTGCCACCGGAGGCCACAGGGGGCAGAGCTATGGCTACACCTTC
CATGGHRGQSYGYTF
>.|.|TRBV11-1|TRBJ2-7
TGTGCCAGCAGCTTAACCCCGGGACGACCCTACGAGCAGTACTTC
CASSLTPGRPYEQYF
>few|TRBD2|TRBV7-6|TRBJ2-1
TGTGCCAGCAGCTTAGCGAAGGGTCGCGGGGGGCCGAACAATGAGCAGTTCTTC
CASSLAKGRGGPNNEQFF
>few|TRBD1|TRBV24-1|TRBJ2-1
TGTGCCACCAGTGACCTTAGGGACAGGGGTTACAATGAGCAGTTCTTC
CATSDLRDRGYNEQFF
>.|.|TRBV28|TRBJ1-4
TGTGCCAGCAGCGTTAATGAAAAACTGTTTTTT
CASSVNEKLFF
>.|.|TRBV4-1|TRBJ1-3
TGCGCCAGCAGCCAAGTTGGGGGAGCAGGAAACACCATATATTTT
CASSQVGGAGNTIYF
>.|.|TRBV15|TRBJ2-7
TGTGCCACCAGCAGACCTCACTACGAGCAGTACTTC
CATSRPHYEQYF
>.|TRBD1|TRBV5-1|TRBJ2-3
TGCGCCAGCAGCCCCCGACAGGGTCTCATGACAGATACGCAGTATTTT
CASSPRQGLMTDTQYF
>.|.|TRBV9|TRBJ2-5
TGTGCCAGCAGCGTAGCCGGACAGGGAGGGGAGACCCAGTACTTC
CASSVAGQGGETQYF
>.|.|TRBV5-4|TRBJ2-7
TGTGCCAGCAGCTTGCCCCTTGGAGACTTTGGCTCCGAGCAGTACTTC
CASSLPLGDFGSEQYF
>.|.|TRBV6-6|TRBJ2-7
TGTGCCAGCACGCCCGTCCAGGGCCCCTACGAGCAGTACTTC
CASTPVQGPYEQYF
>.|.|TRBV6-5|TRBJ2-5
TGTGCCAGCAGCCTACAATCACGGATGCGACACAACAAAGAGACCCAGTACTTC
CASSLQSRMRHNKETQYF
>many|TRBD1|TRBV12-3/TRBV12-4|TRBJ1-1
TGTGCCAGCAGTTACACCGGGACAGGGGGCACTGAAGCTTTCTTT
CASSYTGTGGTEAFF